Listed here is a single T cell receptor (beta chain). This clonotype was counted a few times. Its antigen is currently not known. The sample holds no much larger clone one base away, and base qualities are not on file. This specimen comes from a study of blood T cells in healthy people across ages (dated by TCRdb to between 2015 and 2017). In terms of the full investigation: In model experiments, roughly one uniquely barcoded TCR beta cDNA molecule per two T cells was captured by template switching. To track age-related changes in TCR beta repertoire diversity, the study relied on deep sequencing normalized with unique cDNA molecular identifiers. Using the same blood draw, the study looked at two additional independent replicas of 1 million unique cDNA reads for two donors, one aged 18 to 30 and the other aged 80 or older. The donors were split into four age groups: young (average about 15 years), middle-aged (39), aged (about 56) and long-lived (82). Results the study describes overall, beyond this receptor: Conclusive comparison of naive and antigen-experienced compartments was prevented by the profiling of bulk unsorted PBMCs. A strong correlation was found between observed TCR beta diversity and the percentage of naive T cells measured by flow cytometry. Estimates of total diversity based on one million sequenced T cells were regarded as lower bounds and as underestimates. Because the CMV infection status of the donors was unknown, age-related changes in expanded clonotypes may potentially have been confounded. As age increased, observed TCR beta diversity per million T cells dropped in a roughly linear way, and a significant reduction was already evident by age about 40. Compared with the aged group, more naive CD4+ T cells, fewer expanded clones and increased TCR diversity were shown by the long-lived group, suggesting age selection.

The CDR3 holds 13 amino acids from the cysteine to the phenylalanine. Kept here is only the CDR3 DNA, which spans 39 bases and is read in frame from base 1. For CDR1 and CDR2, the germline V gene lists SQVTM and ANQGSEA. Trimming costs V 5 bases and J 9 bases, and their ends lie 17 bases apart. Donors were 39 systemically healthy Caucasian individuals from Russia aged about 6 to 100 years. About 10 milliliters of peripheral blood were collected from each donor into EDTA-treated Vacutainer tubes. Ficoll-Paque density-gradient centrifugation was used to isolate PBMCs, with at least 6.5 million obtained per sample. Trizol reagent was used to extract total RNA from the PBMCs, yielding at least 6 micrograms per sample. For every donor, an aliquot of PBMCs went through flow cytometry to measure the percentages of naive CD45RAhigh/CD27high T cells. Library method: 5' RACE. Reads for this sample came from an Illumina HiSeq 2500. A second PCR of roughly 7 to 12 cycles was performed with a sample-barcoded 5' primer and a J-beta primer mix. Each TCR beta cDNA molecule received a unique molecular identifier from a template-switch 5' adaptor carrying 12 random nucleotides. Each sample yielded at least 2.5 million CDR3-containing paired-end reads. First-strand cDNA synthesis was performed from all RNA using the Mint cDNA synthesis kit, with priming by a TRBC-specific oligonucleotide. All cDNA was treated with uracil-DNA glycosylase and then went through a first 18-cycle PCR with the universal primers M1SS and BC2_uni_R. The original pipeline was this. For normalization, 1 million high-quality reads, each with a distinct molecular identifier, were randomly selected from each sample. Instead of being binned into consensus sequences, reads with shared molecular identifiers were discarded. MiTCR, run with a Q25 quality threshold and the strictest error-elimination algorithm, handled CDR3 identification, clonotype clustering and error correction. A nonparametric unseen species model with Euler transformation was used to estimate a lower bound on total TCR beta diversity. TCRdb reanalyzed the raw reads on its own, using fastp at Q25 for trimming and MiXCR for clone calling, and kept in-frame beta chains. Identical CDR3 proteins give one entry, which carries the most common genes and DNA. These V and J calls are TCRdb output, not the study's own analysis. This sample comprises under 1,100,000 distinct CDR3 sequences, 20% to 25% of them detected only once. 0.75% of the sample is in the top ten clones.

The same data also went into a second study, on T cells of mothers and their children. That second report states: Donors were nine systemically healthy Caucasian individuals: three mothers and their six children. cDNA synthesis used all of the extracted RNA, with approximately 1.4 ug of RNA in each 15 ul reaction. Sample barcodes and 2-4 random nucleotides were added via the M1S primer in the second PCR. More than 9.5 million TCR beta CDR3 reads were obtained from each mother, and roughly 3 million reads were obtained from each child. TCR recombination output is similarly shaped by thymic selection in related and unrelated pairs, with a minor effect exerted by inherited differences. Normalized repertoire overlap was always slightly but never significantly higher in related than unrelated mother-child pairs. No persistent microchimeric T cell clones were found, with a detection sensitivity of 75 to 100 clones per million clonotypes. In the study, deep NGS was used to compare the TCR beta repertoires of mothers and children, and features distinguishing related mother-child pairs from unrelated individuals were sought. The mean age was around 40 +/- 4 years for the mothers and roughly 10 +/- 4 years for the children. After adapter ligation was performed with NEBNext reagents, the libraries were sequenced on an Illumina HiSeq 2000 with 100+100 nt paired-end reads. To prevent cross-contamination, the mother and child libraries were prepared a month apart and were sequenced in separate runs. For each donor, somewhere between roughly 450,000 and 2,000,000 distinct TCR beta clonotypes were identified. Naive TCR beta clonotypes were estimated from low-frequency clonotypes matched to each donor's FACS-determined naive share, without sorting.

Sequencing input: blood. The clonotype comes from a girl under 10 years old in good health. The sequence is built from TRBV29-1 and TRBJ2-1; no confident D gene assignment can be made. In nucleotide form, the sequence is TGCAGCGTTTGTCTGAAGCCAACCAGTGAGCAGTTCTTC. It encodes CSVCLKPTSEQFF.